The sequence of this T cell receptor (beta chain) was determined in a study of T-cell reconstitution after alpha-beta-depleted transplantation in children. Study-level points and caveats: One year after transplant, T-cell counts and diversity came mostly from newly produced T cells. Several hundred expanded graft clones reportedly gave rise to the alpha-beta T cells present about two months after transplant. Where some patients showed high TCRbeta diversity at day 60, it came from recipient T cells and thymic progenitors that had survived.

The V gene lost 4 bases and the J gene lost 4 bases, with 24 bases spanning the gap. Germline V gene sequence: CDR1 LGHNA, CDR2 YNFKEQ. The CDR3 covers 18 residues. The sample holds a few counts of this clonotype. Antigen: not known. Unique molecular identifiers were incorporated during preparation of the TCRbeta library. Each CDR3 protein is one row after TCRdb ran MiXCR on the PCR reads. The data show 700,000 or so distinct CDR3 sequences, with 10% to 15% seen just once and 0.65% to 0.9% held by the top ten. V gene TRBV4-2 combines with J gene TRBJ2-3, with D tentatively TRBD2 (5 bases). Sequencing was performed on PBMCs, taken before TCRalphabeta/CD19-depleted stem cell transplant. The clonotype was recovered from a girl aged 2 to 10 with congenital amegakaryocytic thrombocytopenia, due to receive a stem cell transplant. The CDR3 protein is CASSRNYASGRFSDTQYF. The DNA of the CDR3 is TGTGCCAGCAGCCGCAACTACGCCAGCGGACGGTTCTCAGATACGCAGTATTTT.